This is a list of T cell receptor beta chains from one sample in a study of blood T cell repertoires in COVID-19. Clones were read by immunoSEQ multiplex PCR, and TCRdb kept only the in-frame ones, dropping some. The repertoire holds hundreds of thousands of clones, with around 87% as singletons. The sample was PBMCs or T cells enriched from blood (not recorded which). The receptor set was obtained from a man aged 18 to 30 who had recovered from COVID-19. The CDR3 runs from the conserved cysteine through the conserved F or W. The order of the fields is V gene, J gene, CDR3 protein.

v_call: TRBV2; j_call: TRBJ1-1; cdr3_aa: CASRRAQNTEAFF
v_call: TRBV5-1; j_call: TRBJ2-7; cdr3_aa: CASSLATGLYEQYF
v_call: TRBV9; j_call: TRBJ1-6; cdr3_aa: CASSSGLRDIGAPLHF
v_call: TRBV6-5; j_call: TRBJ1-6; cdr3_aa: CASSYLGRNNNSPLHF
v_call: TRBV11-2; j_call: TRBJ2-7; cdr3_aa: CASSLDTGSTGEQYF
v_call: TRBV2; j_call: TRBJ1-5; cdr3_aa: CASSAGGGGGQPQHF
v_call: TRBV7-9; j_call: TRBJ1-3; cdr3_aa: CASSFPNPLYLSSGNTIYF
v_call: TRBV5-5; j_call: TRBJ1-1; cdr3_aa: CASSLWSDREAFF
v_call: TRBV5-1; j_call: TRBJ2-6; cdr3_aa: CASSFGQGANVLTF
v_call: TRBV27; j_call: TRBJ2-7; cdr3_aa: CASSLSGLSSYEQYF
v_call: TRBV6-5; j_call: TRBJ2-7; cdr3_aa: CATTRDSSYEQYF
v_call: TRBV6-5; j_call: TRBJ1-6; cdr3_aa: CASRTTGGPSSPLHF